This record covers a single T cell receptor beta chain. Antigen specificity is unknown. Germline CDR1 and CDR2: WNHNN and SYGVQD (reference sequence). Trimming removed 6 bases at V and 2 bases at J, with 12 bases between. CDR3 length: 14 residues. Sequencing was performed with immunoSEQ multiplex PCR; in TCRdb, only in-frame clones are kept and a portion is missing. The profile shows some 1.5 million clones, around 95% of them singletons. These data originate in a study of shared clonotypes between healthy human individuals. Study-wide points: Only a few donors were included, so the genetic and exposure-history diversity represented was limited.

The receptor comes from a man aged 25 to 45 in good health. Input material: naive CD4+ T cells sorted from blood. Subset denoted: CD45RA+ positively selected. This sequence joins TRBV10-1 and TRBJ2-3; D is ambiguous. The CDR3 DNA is TGCGCCAGCAGCCCGACCAGGTCCACAGATACGCAGTATTTT. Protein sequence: CASSPTRSTDTQYF.